Following are 5 T cell receptor beta chains from one sample sequenced in a study of shared clonotypes between healthy human individuals. It was CD45RO-negative cells, positively selected for CCR7, that made up naive CD8 cells, with terminally differentiated effector memory CD45RA+ cells excluded. Profiled with immunoSEQ multiplex PCR; TCRdb holds only in-frame clones, not every one. The sample carries some 2 million clones, approximately 94% recorded once. Specimen: naive CD8+ T cells sorted from blood. These receptors all come from a man between 18 and 29 years old in good health.

Worth noting for this clone: The same CDR3 also results from other DNA sequences found in this sample. The chain has TRBV5-1 and TRBJ2-7; TRBD2 matches 14 bases. After removal of 2 bases from V and 4 bases from J, the junction contained 2 bases not matched to a gene. Per the germline V gene, CDR1 is SGHRS and CDR2 is YFSETQ. The CDR3 is made up of 15 amino acids. CDR3 sequence: CASSLGLAGGYEQYF. CDR3 sequence (DNA): TGCGCCAGCAGCTTAGGACTAGCGGGAGGTTACGAGCAGTACTTC.

CDR3 bases: TGTGCCAGCAGTGAAGTGGGAAGCTTCGGCGGGGAGCTGTTTTTT. Its translation is CASSEVGSFGGELFF. The J gene is TRBJ2-2, the V gene TRBV6-1; no clear D gene. Germline V gene lookup returns CDR1 MNHNS and CDR2 SASEGT. The V and J ends lost 1 base and 7 bases respectively, with 13 bases between them. CDR3 length: 15 residues.

This clone was recorded once. Within the sample, other DNA sequences also encode this same CDR3. This chain links TRBV6-5 with TRBJ2-1; TRBD1 matches at 9 bases. Germline loops: CDR1 MNHEY, CDR2 SVGAGI. The CDR3 runs to 13 residues. V lost 4 bases and J lost 6; bases outside the gene matches: 1. CDR3 residues: CASSLTGGNEQFF. DNA of the CDR3: TGTGCCAGCAGTTTGACAGGGGGCAATGAGCAGTTCTTC.

This chain links TRBV18 with TRBJ2-1, with D unresolved. The CDR3 has 15 residues. The V end lost 5 bases, the J end lost 14 bases, and 25 bases lay between the germline ends. Germline-derived CDR1 and CDR2 are KGHSH and LQKENI. The CDR3 protein is CASSTLEAALMSKFF. The CDR3, as DNA: TGTGCCAGCTCAACACTTGAGGCCGCCCTCATGAGCAAGTTCTTC.

This rearrangement joins TRBV28 to TRBJ2-1; no definite D call. The germline gives CDR1 MDHEN, CDR2 SYDVKM. V was pared by 8 bases and J by 10 bases, with 12 bases between. The CDR3 loop spans 11 amino acids. CDR3 sequence (DNA): TGTGCCAGCGAACTCTCCCCGGAGCAGTTCTTC. This translates into CASELSPEQFF.